The 22 T cell receptor beta chains below were found in one sample sequenced in a study of T cell responses to AZD1222 COVID-19 vaccine. Using immunoSEQ multiplex PCR, the repertoire was profiled, and TCRdb retains in-frame clones only, with some absent. This sample has 85,000 to 130,000 clones, with roughly 90% found just once. The sample here was peripheral blood, taken on day 0 of AZD1222 vaccination. All receptors derive from an adult in good health.

The genes are TRBV29-1 and TRBJ2-1; D is unresolved. V was pared by 7 bases and J by 0 bases, with 13 bases between. Germline V gene lookup returns CDR1 SQVTM and CDR2 ANQGSEA. CDR3 size: 14 residues. As DNA, the CDR3 is TGCAGCGCTCGAGCTTCGTACTCCTACAATGAGCAGTTCTTC. It translates to CSARASYSYNEQFF.

This sequence joins TRBV11-2 and TRBJ1-1; perhaps TRBD1 as D (5 bases). Trimming took 0 bases from V and 0 from J, leaving 8 bases between them. The CDR3 totals 15 residues. Germline assignment: CDR1 SGHAT and CDR2 FQNNGV. CDR3 residues: CASSLEGRMNTEAFF. CDR3 DNA sequence: TGTGCCAGCAGCTTAGAGGGACGGATGAACACTGAAGCTTTCTTT. The variable domain in full, with the rest retrieved from reference TRBV11-2 and TRBJ1-1, is EAGVAQSPRYKIIEKRQSVAFWCNPISGHATLYWYQQILGQGPKLLIQFQNNGVVDDSQLPKDRFSAERLKGVDSTLKIQPAKLEDSAVYLCASSLEGRMNTEAFFGQGTRLTVV.

The chain carries TRBV27 and TRBJ2-2, with D unresolved. Germline loops: CDR1 MNHEY, CDR2 SMNVEV (reference sequence). The length of the CDR3 is 17 residues. V was pared by 6 bases and J by 7 bases, with 24 bases between. CDR3 DNA: TGTGCCAGCAGCAGAGACGGAATTGGATGGGTCCACGGGGAGCTGTTTTTT. Protein product: CASSRDGIGWVHGELFF.

The V and J genes are TRBV19 and TRBJ2-7; D ambiguous. Looked up from germline, CDR1 is LNHDA and CDR2 is SQIVND (reference sequence). There are 15 residues in the CDR3. V was clipped by 5 bases and J by 4 bases, with 18 bases between them. This chain's CDR3 is CASSPSWASGYEQYF. For the CDR3, the DNA is TGTGCCAGTAGTCCCTCCTGGGCCTCCGGGTACGAGCAGTACTTC.

The chain employs TRBV12-3 or TRBV12-4 and TRBJ2-3, with D perhaps matching TRBD1 (5 bases). This CDR3 is built from 12 residues. V shed 7 bases and J shed 6 bases, with 11 bases lying between them. This CDR3 reads CASNTWGDTQYF. For the CDR3, the DNA is TGTGCCAGCAATACATGGGGCGATACGCAGTATTTT.

V and J are TRBV12-3 or TRBV12-4 and TRBJ2-1, with TRBD2 matching over 9 bases. Losses at the gene ends were 5 bases for V and 15 bases for J; bases not matched to a gene: 8. This CDR3 contains 12 residues. The CDR3 here is CASSPVAGEAFF. CDR3 DNA sequence: TGTGCCAGCAGTCCCGTAGCGGGGGAGGCGTTCTTC.

This sequence joins TRBV6-5 and TRBJ1-1, with D possibly matching TRBD1 (6 bases). Germline CDR1 reads MNHEY; CDR2 reads SVGAGI. Trimming pared 6 bases from V and 3 bases from J, leaving 14 bases between. The CDR3 is 14 amino acids. The CDR3 protein is CASRAQGEHTEAFF. CDR3 bases: TGTGCCAGCAGAGCACAGGGTGAGCACACTGAAGCTTTCTTT.

The chain joins TRBV20-1 to TRBJ1-2; D remains ambiguous. The CDR3 contains 10 residues. In germline, CDR1 is DFQATT, CDR2 SNEGSKA (reference sequence). V lost 5 bases, J lost 4 bases, and 5 bases lay in between. CDR3: CSAYSYGYTF. In DNA, the CDR3 is TGCAGTGCTTACAGCTATGGCTACACCTTC.

The CDR3 DNA sequence: TGTGCCATCAGCCGGGACACACGGGAGCAGTTCTTC. It encodes CAISRDTREQFF. V gene TRBV10-3 combines with J gene TRBJ2-1; TRBD1 might be the D (6 bases). Germline CDR1 reads ENHRY; CDR2 reads SYGVKD. Trimming left V 6 bases short and J 10 bases short, with 13 bases between. This CDR3 has 12 residues.

The genes are TRBV5-1 and TRBJ1-1, with D perhaps TRBD1 (5 bases). Germline-derived CDR1 and CDR2 are SGHRS and YFSETQ. This CDR3 has 15 amino acids. Trimming shortened V by 1 base and J by 0 bases, and 10 bases separated the two germline ends. Here the CDR3 reads CASSLTGTVNTEAFF. In DNA, the CDR3 is TGCGCCAGCAGCTTGACCGGGACCGTGAACACTGAAGCTTTCTTT.

This clone showed up just once. The chain recombines TRBV6-2 or TRBV6-3 with TRBJ2-3; 13 bases map to TRBD2. Trimming took 0 bases from V and 6 from J; bases not matched to a gene: 6. The germline gives CDR1 MNHEY, CDR2 SVGEGT. This CDR3 spans 17 amino acids. Here the CDR3 reads CASSYSNGLAGADTQYF. The CDR3 DNA reads as TGTGCCAGCAGTTACTCGAATGGACTAGCGGGAGCGGATACGCAGTATTTT.

This clone was found once. The CDR3 here is CASSPGGLGVETQYF. CDR3 DNA: TGTGCCAGCTCACCGGGCGGCTTGGGAGTAGAGACCCAGTACTTC. The chain couples TRBV18 to TRBJ2-5; maybe TRBD2 (5 bases). Germline CDR1 reads KGHSH; CDR2 reads LQKENI. This CDR3 has 15 residues. Trimming removed 3 bases from V and 4 bases from J, with 15 bases in between.

The J gene is TRBJ2-1, the V gene TRBV5-1, with 9 nucleotides matching TRBD1. This CDR3 is 15 amino acids long. Germline V CDR1 and CDR2: SGHRS, YFSETQ. V lost 4 bases and J lost 4; bases outside the gene matches: 6. The DNA for the CDR3 is TGCGCCAGCAGCGAGGGACAGGGTGGATACAATGAGCAGTTCTTC. The encoded protein is CASSEGQGGYNEQFF.

CDR3 residues: CASSPIGASMNTEAFF. The CDR3 coding sequence is TGTGCCAGCTCACCAATTGGGGCTAGTATGAACACTGAAGCTTTCTTT. This chain connects TRBV18 to TRBJ1-1, with a tentative D call TRBD1 (5 bases). V shed 2 bases and J shed 0 bases, with 13 bases lying between them. Germline CDR1 KGHSH, CDR2 LQKENI. CDR3 length equals 16 residues. The full variable domain, its missing parts supplied by reference TRBV18 and TRBJ1-1, is NAGVMQNPRHLVRRRGQEARLRCSPMKGHSHVYWYRQLPEEGLKFMVYLQKENIIDESGMPKERFSAEFPKEGPSILRIQQVVRGDSAAYFCASSPIGASMNTEAFFGQGTRLTVV.

This chain uses TRBV19 with TRBJ2-1, with no clear D. Germline V gene sequence: CDR1 LNHDA, CDR2 SQIVND (reference sequence). The CDR3 runs 15 residues. Trimming removed 6 bases at V and 6 bases at J, with 18 bases between. For the CDR3, the DNA is TGTGCCAGTAGACGGACCCAGGTAGGTCCCAATGAGCAGTTCTTC. Translated: CASRRTQVGPNEQFF.

V usage is TRBV3-1 (or the pseudogene TRBV3-2) and J usage is TRBJ2-3; no firm D call. The germline CDR1 and CDR2 sequences are LGHDT and YNNKEL (reference sequence). V was clipped by 2 bases and J by 11 bases, with 8 bases between them. CDR3 length equals 11 residues. CDR3 DNA sequence: TGTGCCAGCAGCCAAAGTCAGGTGCAGTATTTT. Its protein is CASSQSQVQYF.

This chain connects TRBV5-5 to TRBJ2-7; possible D gene TRBD1, 5 bases. CDR1 SGHKS and CDR2 YYEKEE come from the germline V gene (reference sequence). With 1 base removed from V and 3 bases from J, the gap between germline ends came to 17 bases. The CDR3 is 16 residues long. CDR3 protein: CASSLRVQQGSYEQYF. In DNA, the CDR3 is TGTGCCAGCAGCTTGAGAGTCCAGCAGGGTAGCTACGAGCAGTACTTC.

The CDR3 sequence is CASTLTRDSGYTF. The CDR3, as DNA: TGTGCCAGCACACTTACTAGGGACAGTGGCTACACCTTC. The rearrangement joins TRBV6-5 to TRBJ1-2; 7 bases match TRBD1. Per the germline V gene, CDR1 is MNHEY and CDR2 is SVGAGI. V was clipped by 7 bases and J by 7 bases; unmatched bases: 9. The CDR3 extends over 13 amino acids.

V is TRBV19 and J is TRBJ2-3; no definite D call. The V gene's germline CDR1 is LNHDA and CDR2 SQIVND (reference sequence). V was shortened by 1 base and J by 2 bases, with 7 bases between the two germline ends. The CDR3 has 14 residues. In DNA, the CDR3 is TGTGCCAGTAGTATAGGCCTAAACACAGATACGCAGTATTTT. Protein sequence: CASSIGLNTDTQYF.

The gene calls are TRBV9 and TRBJ1-5; 7 nucleotides agree with TRBD1. V trimming: 0 bases; J trimming: 0 bases; junction bases outside the gene matches: 6. The CDR3 is 17 amino acids. Germline assignment: CDR1 SGDLS and CDR2 YYNGEE. The CDR3 loop reads CASSVGDSFYSNQPQHF. Here the CDR3 DNA reads TGTGCCAGCAGCGTAGGGGACAGTTTCTATAGCAATCAGCCCCAGCATTTT.

V and J are TRBV6-2 or TRBV6-3 and TRBJ1-2, with no clear D. V was cut by 6 bases and J by 1 base, with 18 bases left in between. This CDR3 comprises 16 residues. The germline gives CDR1 MNHEY, CDR2 SVGEGT. This CDR3 is CASSLGPASLNYGYTF. In nucleotides, the CDR3 is TGTGCCAGCAGCCTCGGTCCAGCATCCCTTAACTATGGCTACACCTTC.

This chain uses TRBV9 with TRBJ2-3; TRBD2 matches 7 bases. This CDR3 region has 14 residues. Germline V gene lookup returns CDR1 SGDLS and CDR2 YYNGEE. V lost 4 bases and J lost 0; bases outside the gene matches: 2. CDR3 sequence: CASSPSGSTDTQYF. The DNA for the CDR3 is TGTGCCAGCAGCCCTAGCGGCAGCACAGATACGCAGTATTTT.